Below, one T cell receptor (beta chain) is given with its context. Its antigen is not identified. This specimen belongs to a study of shared clonotypes between healthy human individuals. After removal of 3 bases from V and 4 bases from J, the junction contained 8 bases not matched to a gene. Germline V gene data show CDR1 as KGHSH and CDR2 as LQKENI. The CDR3 spans 17 residues. The protocol was immunoSEQ multiplex PCR, while the TCRdb copy is restricted to in-frame clones and leaves out a portion. The data hold around 2.5 million clones, with roughly 93% observed a single time. Study conclusions and caveats: Rarefaction curves obtained for sorted subsets showed sequencing incomplete despite large depth.

This TCR was sampled from a young man in good health. Some clones in this sample may be carry-over from other donors' samples. Sequenced input: naive CD4+ T cells from PBMCs. Indicated subset: CD45RA+ positively selected. V is TRBV18 and J is TRBJ2-3; TRBD2 aligns across 12 bases. This chain's CDR3 is CASSPSSGRAGPDTQYF. Here the CDR3 DNA reads TGTGCCAGCTCACCCTCTAGCGGGAGGGCCGGCCCAGATACGCAGTATTTT.